Sequencing of this T cell receptor (beta chain) was carried out in a study of T cell responses to AZD1222 COVID-19 vaccine. The CDR3 runs to 15 residues. J was trimmed by 2 bases and V by 6 bases; bases with no gene match: 6. Germline lookup yields CDR1 LGHDT and CDR2 YNNKEL (reference sequence). Sequenced by immunoSEQ multiplex PCR; TCRdb stores in-frame clones only, minus some. The data show 26,000 or so clones, 87% seen once. The chain carries TRBV3-1 (or the pseudogene TRBV3-2) and TRBJ1-3; 8 nucleotides line up with TRBD1. The receptor was isolated from an adult who received the AZD1222 COVID-19 vaccine. The material sequenced was peripheral blood, taken 28 days after the second AZD1222 dose. CDR3 DNA sequence: TGTGCCAGCAGTTTAACAGGGGGGGCTGGAAACACCATATATTTT. As protein: CASSLTGGAGNTIYF.